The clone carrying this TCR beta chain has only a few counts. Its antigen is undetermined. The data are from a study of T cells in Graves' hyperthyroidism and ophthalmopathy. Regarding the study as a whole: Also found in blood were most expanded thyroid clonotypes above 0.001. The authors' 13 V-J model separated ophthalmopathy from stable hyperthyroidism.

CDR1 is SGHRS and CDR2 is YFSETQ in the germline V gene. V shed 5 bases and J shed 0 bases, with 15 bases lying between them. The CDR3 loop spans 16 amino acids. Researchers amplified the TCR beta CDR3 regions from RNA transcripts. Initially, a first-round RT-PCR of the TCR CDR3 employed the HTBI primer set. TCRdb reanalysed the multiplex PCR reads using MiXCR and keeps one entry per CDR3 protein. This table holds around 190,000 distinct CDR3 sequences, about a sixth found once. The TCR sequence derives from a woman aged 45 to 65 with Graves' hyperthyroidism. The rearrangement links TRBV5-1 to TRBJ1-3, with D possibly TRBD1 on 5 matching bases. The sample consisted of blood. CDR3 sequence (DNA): TGCGCCAGCAGTTATGGGACGGCCACCTCTGGAAACACCATATATTTT. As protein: CASSYGTATSGNTIYF.